This TCR beta chain came from a study of cytomegalovirus exposure and HLA in healthy donors. Only a few counts were recorded for this clone. V lost 3 bases and J lost 1, with 3 bases in between. Germline-derived CDR1 and CDR2 are SGHAT and FQNNGV. CDR3 length: 12 amino acids. It was with 60 Vbeta and 13 Jbeta primers that the PCR ran. This table comes from immunoSEQ multiplex PCR, and its TCRdb copy is limited to in-frame clones, with some not included. The data contain approximately 140,000 clones, roughly four fifths of them singletons. The chain combines TRBV11-2 with TRBJ1-1, with no clear D. Sequences were obtained from PBMCs. The receptor was isolated from a girl under 10 years old in good health and CMV-seronegative. The CDR3 nucleotides read TGTGCCAGCAGCTTGGCGAACACTGAAGCTTTCTTT. As protein: CASSLANTEAFF.